This TCR beta chain was identified during a study of OX40 agonist ivuxolimab in advanced cancers. Study background: The group had a mean age of around 60 years, ranged from 23 to 79, and was 80% to 85% male.

This CDR3 region has 12 residues. Per germline, CDR1 ENHRY and CDR2 SYGVKD. Trimming took 3 bases from V and 9 from J, leaving 6 bases between them. Assay: immunoSEQ multiplex PCR; the TCRdb copy retains only in-frame clones and omits some. The sample includes about 98,000 clones, about 92% of them seen just once. This chain connects TRBV10-3 to TRBJ1-6; no clear D. This sequence was found in an adult with an advanced solid tumor such as melanoma, head and neck, liver or kidney cancer. The sequencing here drew on CD4+ or CD8+ T cells sorted from blood, taken in a trial of the OX40 agonist ivuxolimab. CDR3 DNA: TGTGCCATCAGTGATAGGAGTTCACCCCTCCACTTT. Its translation: CAISDRSSPLHF.